The 3 T cell receptor beta chains below all came from one sample that was sequenced in a study of T cell responses to AZD1222 COVID-19 vaccine. TCRdb's table, derived via immunoSEQ multiplex PCR, lists solely in-frame clones and lacks some. The repertoire holds approximately 140,000 clones, roughly 94% seen once, with 1.3% in the top ten. The source was peripheral blood, collected on day 0 of AZD1222 vaccination. Every receptor here comes from an adult in good health.

The chain has TRBV5-6 and TRBJ1-3; D possibly corresponds to TRBD1 (5 bases). In germline, CDR1 is SGHDT, CDR2 YYEEEE. CDR3 length: 15 amino acids. Trimming took off 3 bases at V and 0 bases at J, with 10 bases between the two ends. In DNA form, the CDR3 reads TGTGCCAGCAGCTCCCAGACAGTCTCTGGAAACACCATATATTTT. This encodes CASSSQTVSGNTIYF.

This chain uses TRBV19 with TRBJ1-1; no definite D call. Germline loops: CDR1 LNHDA, CDR2 SQIVND (reference sequence). The CDR3 is 13 amino acids. V was cut by 5 bases and J by 0 bases, with 7 bases left in between. CDR3 in DNA: TGTGCCAGTAGTGCCCTTATGAACACTGAAGCTTTCTTT. Residues: CASSALMNTEAFF.

This chain connects TRBV5-1 to TRBJ2-1, with 7 bases lining up with TRBD1. Germline trimming cut 0 bases from V and 5 bases from J; bases unmatched to any gene: 11. Germline V gene lookup returns CDR1 SGHRS and CDR2 YFSETQ. The CDR3 is 17 amino acids. The CDR3 region has the DNA TGCGCCAGCAGCTTGGGTAACAGGGGTGCAACCAACAATGAGCAGTTCTTC. Protein product: CASSLGNRGATNNEQFF.